This T cell receptor (beta chain) was sequenced during a study of cytomegalovirus exposure and HLA in healthy donors. Study information: A later analysis reported the 100 to 150 validation repertoires used the same platform as the approximately 660 first-cohort repertoires.

Overall study results and limits: Among the CMV-associated chains, a few were confirmed in vitro as specific for CMV antigens. A later analysis found first-cohort TCR clusters tended to co-occur in the approximately 110 validation repertoires. The study flagged some 180 TCR beta chains as cytomegalovirus-associated.

The table lists this clone with a count of one. Its antigen is still unknown. Germline V gene data show CDR1 as MDHEN and CDR2 as SYDVKM. The CDR3 runs 15 residues. V lost 5 bases, J lost 6 bases, and 8 bases stayed unmatched. Method: immunoSEQ multiplex PCR; TCRdb's copy keeps in-frame clones and lacks some. The repertoire has tens of thousands of clones, roughly 94% of them found once; the top ten carry around 0.69%. This TCR derives from a woman in her late teens or twenties in good health and CMV-seronegative. Sequencing used PBMCs. This chain joins TRBV28 and TRBJ2-1, with 9 bases identical to TRBD2. The DNA for the CDR3 is TGTGCCAGCAGTCCTATAGGTAGCGGGGGCAATGAGCAGTTCTTC. Translated, it gives CASSPIGSGGNEQFF.